This entry concerns a single T cell receptor beta chain. This clonotype was picked up many times. There is no known antigen for this receptor. No per-base quality is available; no much larger clone lies one base away. This record comes from a study of response to subunit inactivated influenza vaccine (dated by TCRdb to 2016 to 2019). In terms of the full investigation: To follow how T cells responded to a trivalent subunit inactivated influenza vaccine, the researchers relied on deep quantitative profiling of the T cell receptor repertoire. Study-level results and caveats: It was suggested by the authors that each seasonal influenza vaccination may recruit only a limited number of new T cells.

CDR1 and CDR2 are read off the germline V gene (reference sequence) as DFQATT and SNEGSKA. V and J lose 6 bases and 2 bases, and a span of 14 bases separates them. The CDR3 has 14 amino acids, counting the end cysteine and phenylalanine. The CDR3 DNA has 42 bases and is translated from base 1. Libraries were prepared through RT-PCR. Sequencing instrument: Illumina HiSeq 2500. TCRdb reran the public reads through fastp at Q25 and MiXCR, keeping productive beta chains. When rows share a CDR3 protein, they turn into one entry using the most common DNA and genes. The sample table contains about 780,000 distinct CDR3 sequences; only one count was recorded for around 18% of them. The top ten clones comprise about a tenth of the sample.

The sequence was obtained from a man in his forties or fifties who received an inactivated influenza vaccine. Donor details come from another sample of the same person, matched by shared clones. This chain joins TRBV20-1 to TRBJ1-3; a tentative D call is TRBD1 (5 bases match). Material: PBMCs from blood, obtained approximately 5 days after vaccination. The base sequence is TGCAGTGCGCCTTCCGGGACGGCTGGAAACACCATATATTTT. Its translation is CSAPSGTAGNTIYF.